Below are 26 T cell receptor beta chains sequenced from a single sample in a study of cytomegalovirus exposure and HLA in healthy donors. Sequenced by immunoSEQ multiplex PCR; TCRdb stores in-frame clones only, minus some. The sample holds some 70,000 clones; around four fifths are singletons and the top ten take approximately 3%. Sequencing input: PBMCs. Every receptor here comes from a man under 40 in good health and CMV-seronegative.

The chain has TRBV4-1 and TRBJ2-3, with D possibly TRBD2 on 5 matching bases. V lost 0 bases and J 2 bases, leaving 9 bases between the germline ends. CDR3 length: 15 residues. Germline V gene sequence: CDR1 MGHRA, CDR2 YSYEKL. DNA for the CDR3: TGCGCCAGCAGCCAAGAACAGCGGTCCACAGATACGCAGTATTTT. It is translated as CASSQEQRSTDTQYF.

The chain employs TRBV27 and TRBJ1-5, with D unresolved. V lost 3 bases and J lost 7, with 7 bases in between. Germline V gives CDR1 MNHEY, CDR2 SMNVEV (reference sequence). The CDR3 sequence is 12 residues long. The CDR3 coding sequence is TGTGCCAGCAGTTTTGTGGGCCAGCCCCAGCATTTT. Its translation: CASSFVGQPQHF.

The chain couples TRBV18 to TRBJ1-5; D unclear. This CDR3 comprises 14 residues. The germline gives CDR1 KGHSH, CDR2 LQKENI. Deletions cut 2 bases from V and 6 bases from J, with 11 bases between. The CDR3 nucleotides read TGTGCCAGCTCACCAAGGAGTTGGGTTCAGCCCCAGCATTTT. Its translation is CASSPRSWVQPQHF.

This sequence joins TRBV18 and TRBJ2-5; D unclear. Germline CDR1 and CDR2: KGHSH and LQKENI. This CDR3 has 13 amino acids. The V gene lost 3 bases and the J gene lost 1 base, with 6 bases spanning the gap. The CDR3 loop is CASSPDTQETQYF. CDR3 coding DNA: TGTGCCAGCTCACCCGACACCCAAGAGACCCAGTACTTC.

This sequence joins TRBV5-4 and TRBJ2-3, with 7 bases identical to TRBD2. Germline values: CDR1 SGHNT, CDR2 YYREEE (reference sequence). The CDR3 consists of 17 residues. V was clipped by 4 bases and J by 5 bases; unmatched bases: 16. The CDR3 DNA follows: TGTGCCAGCAGCCGGGGAGGGGCGGGAGTGATTAGAGATACGCAGTATTTT. Its translation is CASSRGGAGVIRDTQYF. The whole variable domain, filled in from reference TRBV5-4 and TRBJ2-3, reads ETGVTQSPTHLIKTRGQQVTLRCSSQSGHNTVSWYQQALGQGPQFIFQYYREEENGRGNFPPRFSGLQFPNYSSELNVNALELDDSALYLCASSRGGAGVIRDTQYFGPGTRLTVL.

The chain recombines TRBV19 with TRBJ1-6; perhaps TRBD1 as D (6 bases). Per the germline V gene, CDR1 is LNHDA and CDR2 is SQIVND (reference sequence). Deletions cut 5 bases from V and 1 base from J, with 9 bases between. The CDR3 is made up of 15 amino acids. The CDR3 DNA reads TGTGCCAGTAGTTGGCAGGGGTCCTATAATTCACCCCTCCACTTT. Its protein is CASSWQGSYNSPLHF.

The chain is built from TRBV5-4 and TRBJ2-4; 9 bases align to TRBD1. J was trimmed by 9 bases and V by 3 bases; bases with no gene match: 13. CDR1 SGHNT and CDR2 YYREEE come from the germline V gene (reference sequence). The CDR3 sequence is 16 residues long. CDR3 in amino acids: CASSSLTGQGVGIQYF. CDR3 nucleotide sequence: TGTGCCAGCAGCTCATTGACGGGACAGGGCGTGGGCATTCAGTACTTC.

This chain links TRBV18 with TRBJ1-3; 9 bases are shared with TRBD1. CDR1 KGHSH and CDR2 LQKENI come from the germline V gene. Trimming took 3 bases from V and 4 from J; bases not matched to a gene: 4. There are 15 residues in the CDR3. CDR3 sequence (DNA): TGTGCCAGCTCACCCGAAACAGGGGGCGGAAACACCATATATTTT. As protein: CASSPETGGGNTIYF. Together with reference TRBV18 and TRBJ1-3, the CDR3 gives the full variable domain: NAGVMQNPRHLVRRRGQEARLRCSPMKGHSHVYWYRQLPEEGLKFMVYLQKENIIDESGMPKERFSAEFPKEGPSILRIQQVVRGDSAAYFCASSPETGGGNTIYFGEGSWLTVV.

With respect to this clone: The junction departs from germline at one end; a sequencing error may be responsible. The chain recombines TRBV4-2 with TRBJ1-5; perhaps TRBD1 as D (6 bases). This CDR3 region has 16 residues. In germline, CDR1 is LGHNA, CDR2 YNFKEQ. Here the CDR3 reads CASSQARGYGNQPQHF. For the CDR3, the DNA is TGTGCCAGCAGTCAAGCAAGGGGGTACGGCAATCAGCCCCAGCATTTT.

The chain recombines TRBV4-3 with TRBJ2-5; 11 bases align to TRBD1. The CDR3 sequence is 15 residues long. Losses at the gene ends were 5 bases for V and 2 bases for J; bases not matched to a gene: 4. Germline lookup yields CDR1 LGHNA and CDR2 YSLEER. The CDR3 DNA reads TGCGCCAGCAGCGGACAGGGGGCTGGGCAAGAGACCCAGTACTTC. Its protein is CASSGQGAGQETQYF.

This clone was recorded a few times. The chain links TRBV5-1 to TRBJ2-5; 12 bases agree with TRBD2. The CDR3 is 15 residues long. V lost 6 bases to trimming and J lost 3 bases; unmatched junction nucleotides: 6. CDR1 and CDR2 from the germline V gene are SGHRS and YFSETQ. CDR3 residues: CASTSSGGAEETQYF. The CDR3 region has the DNA TGCGCCAGCACCTCTAGCGGGGGGGCAGAAGAGACCCAGTACTTC.

The V and J genes are TRBV4-3 and TRBJ1-1; D unclear. Germline V CDR1 and CDR2: LGHNA, YSLEER. Trimming cost V 2 bases and J 1 base, with 14 bases left between them. CDR3 length: 16 amino acids. CDR3 amino acids: CASSQQLRQGNTEAFF. Here the CDR3 DNA reads TGCGCCAGCAGCCAACAACTCCGACAAGGGAACACTGAAGCTTTCTTT.

The chain is built from TRBV29-1 and TRBJ2-2, with 8 positions matching TRBD1. The CDR3 is made up of 16 amino acids. Unmatched junction bases numbered 15, after V lost 7 bases and J lost 5 bases. The germline gives CDR1 SQVTM, CDR2 ANQGSEA. CDR3 sequence (DNA): TGCAGCGCCTACAGGGGGATCCGAACTAAGACCGGGGAGCTGTTTTTT. It specifies CSAYRGIRTKTGELFF.

This chain connects TRBV4-2 to TRBJ2-3; D is possibly TRBD2 (6 bases). The germline CDR1 and CDR2 sequences are LGHNA and YNFKEQ. Trimming removed 2 bases from V and 0 bases from J, with 12 bases in between. This CDR3 region has 16 residues. CDR3 nucleotide sequence: TGTGCCAGCAGCCAATGGAGGGGCACTAGCACAGATACGCAGTATTTT. Amino acid sequence: CASSQWRGTSTDTQYF.

The chain combines TRBV27 with TRBJ2-4, with D maybe TRBD2 (6 bases). The CDR3 has 12 residues. CDR1 is MNHEY, CDR2 SMNVEV, per germline (reference sequence). Trimming stripped 6 bases from V and 6 bases from J, with 9 bases between. This CDR3 is CASRGRINIQYF. The CDR3 bases are TGTGCCAGCAGGGGGAGGATAAACATTCAGTACTTC.

The V gene is TRBV2, the J gene TRBJ1-1; 7 bases line up with TRBD1. The CDR3 is made up of 12 amino acids. V trimming: 6 bases; J trimming: 8 bases; junction bases outside the gene matches: 6. Germline V lookup: CDR1 SNHLY, CDR2 FYNNEI. CDR3 protein: CASRGDRGEAFF. The CDR3 nucleotides read TGTGCCAGCAGGGGGGACAGAGGCGAAGCTTTCTTT.

The chain joins TRBV29-1 to TRBJ2-7, with 9 bases matching TRBD2. V was clipped by 4 bases and J by 12 bases; unmatched bases: 16. CDR1 is SQVTM and CDR2 is ANQGSEA in the germline V gene. The CDR3 consists of 14 residues. CDR3 coding DNA: TGCAGCGTTGGTATCGCTAGCGGGATGGTTGATTGGTACGTC. As protein: CSVGIASGMVDWYV.

The rearrangement joins TRBV19 to TRBJ1-1; possibly TRBD1 for D (5 bases). V was shortened by 5 bases and J by 6 bases, with 16 bases between the two germline ends. The CDR3 is 14 amino acids. Germline CDR1 LNHDA, CDR2 SQIVND (reference sequence). CDR3 amino acids: CASSLKQVDPEAFF. CDR3 DNA: TGTGCCAGTAGTTTGAAACAGGTTGACCCTGAAGCTTTCTTT.

The chain recombines TRBV5-1 with TRBJ1-1; 7 nucleotides match TRBD1. The CDR3 runs 15 residues. Trimming removed 0 bases from V and 4 bases from J; junction bases left unmatched: 6. Germline CDR1 reads SGHRS; CDR2 reads YFSETQ. The CDR3 reads CASSLGTGHITEAFF. Written as DNA, the CDR3 is TGCGCCAGCAGCTTGGGGACAGGACATATCACTGAAGCTTTCTTT.

This clone was seen a handful of times. This chain uses TRBV4-2 with TRBJ2-5, with TRBD2 matching over 7 bases. With 4 bases clipped from V and 1 base from J, the junction kept 12 bases outside the gene matches. There are 17 residues in the CDR3. Germline V gene data show CDR1 as LGHNA and CDR2 as YNFKEQ. CDR3 amino acids: CASSPFGGINLQETQYF. CDR3 coding DNA: TGTGCCAGCAGCCCATTCGGGGGGATAAACCTCCAAGAGACCCAGTACTTC.

The V call is TRBV7-9, the J call TRBJ1-2, with D hard to call. CDR1 and CDR2 (germline): SEHNR, FQNEAQ (reference sequence). Trimming removed 1 base at V and 2 bases at J, with 8 bases between. This CDR3 is built from 14 residues. CDR3 nucleotides: TGTGCCAGCAGCTTAGTCTCCGGGAACTATGGCTACACCTTC. Amino acids: CASSLVSGNYGYTF. Filled out from reference TRBV7-9 and TRBJ1-2, the complete variable domain reads DTGVSQNPRHKITKRGQNVTFRCDPISEHNRLYWYRQTLGQGPEFLTYFQNEAQLEKSRLLSDRFSAERPKGSFSTLEIQRTEQGDSAMYLCASSLVSGNYGYTFGSGTRLTVV.

The chain employs TRBV4-1 and TRBJ1-4; D unresolved. The CDR3 covers 16 residues. Germline loops: CDR1 MGHRA, CDR2 YSYEKL. Trimming took off 4 bases at V and 0 bases at J, with 12 bases between the two ends. The CDR3 here is CASSRDTPATNEKLFF. CDR3 sequence (DNA): TGCGCCAGCAGCCGCGACACGCCTGCAACTAATGAAAAACTGTTTTTT.

The rearrangement joins TRBV9 to TRBJ2-1; TRBD2 matches at 16 bases. The ends lost 0 bases at V and 7 bases at J; junction bases unmatched: 22. From germline, CDR1 is SGDLS and CDR2 YYNGEE. The CDR3 sequence is 23 residues long. CDR3 coding DNA: TGTGCCAGCAGCGTAGTCAAGGGACTAGCGGGGGGGGAACAATCCACTCCGCAGAATGAGCAGTTCTTC. Amino acids: CASSVVKGLAGGEQSTPQNEQFF.

This chain joins TRBV6-5 and TRBJ2-3; D possibly corresponds to TRBD1 (6 bases). CDR3 length: 13 amino acids. Germline values: CDR1 MNHEY, CDR2 SVGAGI. Trimming pared 2 bases from V and 6 bases from J, leaving 9 bases between. The CDR3 DNA follows: TGTGCCAGCAGTTACGGGGGACACGATACGCAGTATTTT. It yields the protein CASSYGGHDTQYF.

This clone was seen only once. The chain links TRBV10-3 to TRBJ1-4; D not certain. The CDR3 is 13 amino acids. Trimming removed 4 bases at V and 8 bases at J, with 11 bases between. Germline values: CDR1 ENHRY, CDR2 SYGVKD. This CDR3 reads CAISARGVEKLFF. The CDR3 DNA is TGTGCCATCAGTGCTCGGGGAGTGGAAAAACTGTTTTTT.

In this sample, this clone turned up once. This chain connects TRBV19 to TRBJ2-3; TRBD1 is a possible D gene (6 bases). The V and J ends lost 3 bases and 1 base respectively, with 8 bases between them. CDR1 and CDR2 (germline): LNHDA, SQIVND (reference sequence). CDR3 length equals 14 residues. As DNA, the CDR3 is TGTGCCAGTAGTATGTGGACAGGCACAGATACGCAGTATTTT. This sequence encodes CASSMWTGTDTQYF. Using reference TRBV19 and TRBJ2-3 for the parts outside the CDR3, the full variable domain is DGGITQSPKYLFRKEGQNVTLSCEQNLNHDAMYWYRQDPGQGLRLIYYSQIVNDFQKGDIAEGYSVSREKKESFPLTVTSAQKNPTAFYLCASSMWTGTDTQYFGPGTRLTVL.